A selection of T cell receptor beta chains follows, all from one sample in a study of identical twins. MiXCR, applied by TCRdb to the 5' RACE reads, yields one record per CDR3 protein. The sample holds hundreds of thousands of distinct CDR3 sequences, 8.5% to 9% seen once. These data were likewise used in another study, on yellow fever vaccine responses in identical twins.

Sequenced: PBMCs. These receptors were collected from a woman between 18 and 30 years old in good health. Both conserved end residues are part of each CDR3. The D gene is left open where the match is weak. Only part of the rows carry a size: once, few, many, or a class if the clone is expanded.

abundance	d_gene	v_gene	j_gene	CDR3nt	CDR3aa
few	.	TRBV9	TRBJ2-7	TGTGCCAGCAGCGTAGGGCTAGCGAGGGAGCAGTACTTC	CASSVGLAREQYF
many	.	TRBV12-3/TRBV12-4	TRBJ2-7	TGTGCCAGCAGTTTAAGTGGAGCTCTTGCCTACGAGCAGTACTTC	CASSLSGALAYEQYF
.	.	TRBV24-1	TRBJ2-5	TGTGCCACCAGTGTTTCCCGGGGGACGAAAGAGACCCAGTACTTC	CATSVSRGTKETQYF
.	TRBD2	TRBV5-5	TRBJ2-5	TGTGCCAGCAGCTTTCAAACGGGGGGGGTACAAGAGACCCAGTACTTC	CASSFQTGGVQETQYF
.	.	TRBV7-2	TRBJ1-2	TGTGCCAGCGAAGAGGGGGGGGGATATGGCTACATCTTC	CASEEGGGYGYIF
many	.	TRBV29-1	TRBJ2-2	TGCAGCGTTGTTCGGCAGGGGTCGACCGGGGAGCTGTTTTTT	CSVVRQGSTGELFF
many	.	TRBV7-9	TRBJ2-7	TGTGCCAGCAGCTTAGGGGCAGGAAGATACGAGCAGTACTTC	CASSLGAGRYEQYF
.	.	TRBV7-2	TRBJ2-1	TGTGCCAGCAGCGCCTCCCGAGAGGAGCAGTTCTTC	CASSASREEQFF
many	.	TRBV15	TRBJ2-1	TGTGCCACCAGCAGAGGAGCGAAGGGTTTGGTCAATGAGCAGTTCTTC	CATSRGAKGLVNEQFF
.	.	TRBV5-1	TRBJ1-3	TGCGCCAGCAGCATGCCCTCGGACAGCTACTCTGGAAACACCATATATTTT	CASSMPSDSYSGNTIYF
few	TRBD2	TRBV6-5	TRBJ2-3	TGTGCCAGCAGTTACCGTCGAGGACTAGCGGGGACAGATACGCAGTATTTT	CASSYRRGLAGTDTQYF
.	.	TRBV29-1	TRBJ2-1	TGCAGCGTTGAAGCGGGGAATGAGCAGTTCTTC	CSVEAGNEQFF
.	.	TRBV10-3	TRBJ2-1	TGTGCCATCAGAGAAAACAGGGACAATGAGCAGTTCTTC	CAIRENRDNEQFF
many	.	TRBV27	TRBJ2-7	TGTGCCAGCAGTACCCGCCAGGGAAGGTCCTACGAGCAGTACTTC	CASSTRQGRSYEQYF
.	.	TRBV6-1	TRBJ2-7	TGTGCCAGCAGTCAAACAGGGTTCTACGAGCAGTACTTC	CASSQTGFYEQYF
.	.	TRBV4-3	TRBJ2-6	TGCGCCAGCAGCCAAGGCACGGTTCTTACCCCTGGGGCCAACGTCCTGACTTTC	CASSQGTVLTPGANVLTF
.	TRBD1	TRBV2	TRBJ1-5	TGTGCCAGCAGGACAGGGGATGATTTAGGCAATCAGCCCCAGCATTTT	CASRTGDDLGNQPQHF
.	.	TRBV28	TRBJ2-1	TGTGCCAGCAGGGGCTTCAAATTGGATGAGCAGTTCTTC	CASRGFKLDEQFF
.	.	TRBV30	TRBJ2-7	TGTGCCTGGAGTAGTCGGCAGGGACCCTACGAGCAGTACTTC	CAWSSRQGPYEQYF
.	TRBD1	TRBV15	TRBJ2-1	TGTGCCACCAGCAGGGACCGGGACAGGGGAAATGAGCAGTTCTTC	CATSRDRDRGNEQFF
.	.	TRBV5-5	TRBJ2-7	TGTGCCAGCAGCGTCGGTATTTCCACTACGGAGCAGTACTTC	CASSVGISTTEQYF
many	TRBD1	TRBV4-3	TRBJ2-3	TGCGCCAGCAGCCAAGAGATGTTTGGGCAGGGGGCAGATACGCAGTATTTT	CASSQEMFGQGADTQYF